Shown below are 12 T cell receptor beta chains from a single sample sequenced in a study of neurological immune-mediated disorders. Via MiXCR, TCRdb re-called the 5' RACE reads, giving one row per CDR3 protein. The profile covers approximately 65,000 distinct CDR3 sequences, with 4.1% appearing a single time and about 2.4% taken by the ten largest. The sequencing input was PBMCs. The receptors were sampled from a man aged 45-65 years with multiple sclerosis.

The table lists this clonotype with many counts. The rearrangement uses TRBV5-1 and TRBJ2-1; 11 nucleotides line up with TRBD2. The length of the CDR3 is 16 residues. Germline lookup yields CDR1 SGHRS and CDR2 YFSETQ. J gave up 4 bases and V 2 bases, and 5 bases lay outside the gene matches. CDR3 region: CASSLTASGGYNEQFF. DNA of the CDR3: TGCGCCAGCAGCTTAACGGCTAGCGGGGGGTACAATGAGCAGTTCTTC. The variable domain in full, with the rest retrieved from reference TRBV5-1 and TRBJ2-1, is KAGVTQTPRYLIKTRGQQVTLSCSPISGHRSVSWYQQTPGQGLQFLFEYFSETQRNKGNFPGRFSGRQFSNSRSEMNVSTLELGDSALYLCASSLTASGGYNEQFFGPGTRLTVL.

The table lists this clonotype with a few counts. V usage is TRBV13 and J usage is TRBJ2-1; possible D gene TRBD2, 6 bases. The length of the CDR3 is 14 residues. The V gene's germline CDR1 is PRHDT and CDR2 FYEKMQ (reference sequence). V shed 2 bases and J shed 7 bases, with 12 bases lying between them. This CDR3 reads CASSLRGRGNEQFF. For the CDR3, the DNA is TGTGCCAGCAGCTTAAGGGGACGGGGGAATGAGCAGTTCTTC.

This clonotype was seen a handful of times. Given a much more abundant clone one base away, this may be a read error. The CDR3 DNA reads as TGTGCCAGCAGCCCTCGACAGAACACCGGGGAGCTGTTTTTT. Protein: CASSPRQNTGELFF. The chain couples TRBV9 to TRBJ2-2, with no clear D. CDR1 and CDR2 (germline): SGDLS, YYNGEE. Trimming stripped 4 bases from V and 1 base from J, with 8 bases between. CDR3 size: 14 residues.

This clonotype was seen ten or more times. V gene TRBV6-6 combines with J gene TRBJ2-4; the D gene is possibly TRBD2 (7 bases). With 7 bases removed from V and 5 bases from J, the gap between germline ends came to 15 bases. The CDR3 is 14 amino acids. Germline V CDR1 and CDR2: MNHNY, SVGAGI (reference sequence). CDR3 nucleotides: TGTGCCAGCACCGGGGGGCCTTGGGAAAACATTCAGTACTTC. Translated, it gives CASTGGPWENIQYF.

This clonotype was seen many times. The rearrangement uses TRBV7-2 and TRBJ1-3; 7 bases align to TRBD1. Looked up from germline, CDR1 is SGHTA and CDR2 is FQGNSA. The CDR3 sequence is 12 residues long. Trimming at V came to 2 bases and at J to 12 bases, leaving 4 bases not matched to a gene. CDR3 sequence: CASSLRDSSIYF. The DNA for the CDR3 is TGTGCCAGCAGCTTAAGGGACAGCAGCATATATTTT.

At least ten counts were recorded for this clonotype. The V gene is TRBV12-3 or TRBV12-4, the J gene TRBJ1-5; D perhaps matches TRBD1 (5 bases). The length of the CDR3 is 14 residues. With 7 bases removed from V and 2 bases from J, the gap between germline ends came to 12 bases. This CDR3 reads CASNQGAGNQPQHF. CDR3 coding DNA: TGTGCCAGCAACCAGGGAGCGGGCAATCAGCCCCAGCATTTT.

This clonotype was counted only a few times. Germline is not matched at one junction end, which may reflect a read error. The V gene is TRBV30, the J gene TRBJ1-6; D remains ambiguous. CDR3 length: 15 residues. The germline V gene encodes CDR1 GTSNPN and CDR2 SVGIG (reference sequence). The CDR3 DNA is TGTGCCTGGAACCCTGGTAGGGCGACCTATTCACCCCTCAACTTT. The encoded protein is CAWNPGRATYSPLNF.

The table lists this clonotype with many counts. V gene TRBV28 combines with J gene TRBJ2-7; tentatively, D is TRBD1 (6 bases). The germline V gene encodes CDR1 MDHEN and CDR2 SYDVKM. The CDR3 is made up of 15 amino acids. V lost 5 bases and J 4 bases, leaving 18 bases between the germline ends. The DNA for the CDR3 is TGTGCCAGCAGTAGTCTAACCGGGACATCTTACGAGCAGTACGTC. Its protein is CASSSLTGTSYEQYV.

This clonotype was observed at least ten times. The CDR3 sequence is CAISAQGWNTEAFF. DNA for the CDR3: TGTGCCATCAGTGCCCAGGGTTGGAACACTGAAGCTTTCTTT. The chain is built from TRBV10-3 and TRBJ1-1, with a weak D call TRBD1 (5 bases). V was pared by 4 bases and J by 1 base, with 10 bases between. The CDR3 has 14 residues. Germline CDR1 and CDR2: ENHRY and SYGVKD.

This clonotype was found many times. The chain employs TRBV12-3 or TRBV12-4 and TRBJ1-1, with TRBD1 matching over 7 bases. The CDR3 covers 13 residues. Trimming at V came to 4 bases and at J to 4 bases, leaving 3 bases not matched to a gene. For the CDR3, the DNA is TGTGCCAGCAGTTGGGACAGCTCCACTGAAGCTTTCTTT. The encoded protein is CASSWDSSTEAFF.

This clonotype was seen many times. The rearrangement links TRBV5-1 to TRBJ2-5; no firm D call. This CDR3 spans 13 amino acids. Germline V gene sequence: CDR1 SGHRS, CDR2 YFSETQ. V lost 0 bases, J lost 5 bases, and 8 bases lay in between. Written as DNA, the CDR3 is TGCGCCAGCAGCTTGGCCGTTTTCGAGACCCAGTACTTC. It translates to CASSLAVFETQYF. The variable domain in full, with the rest retrieved from reference TRBV5-1 and TRBJ2-5, is KAGVTQTPRYLIKTRGQQVTLSCSPISGHRSVSWYQQTPGQGLQFLFEYFSETQRNKGNFPGRFSGRQFSNSRSEMNVSTLELGDSALYLCASSLAVFETQYFGPGTRLLVL.

This clonotype was counted only a few times. The genes are TRBV5-1 and TRBJ1-5; perhaps TRBD1 as D (5 bases). Germline assignment: CDR1 SGHRS and CDR2 YFSETQ. With 1 base removed from V and 7 bases from J, the gap between germline ends came to 9 bases. This CDR3 spans 13 amino acids. The DNA of the CDR3 is TGCGCCAGCAGCTTGACGACAGTCCAGCCCCAGCATTTT. This encodes CASSLTTVQPQHF.